The entry below gives a single T cell receptor beta chain sequence along with its context. With 4 bases removed from V and 2 bases from J, the gap between germline ends came to 15 bases. The CDR3 totals 16 residues. Germline V gives CDR1 SEHNR, CDR2 FQNEAQ (reference sequence). The data were obtained in a study of blood T cell repertoires in COVID-19. Study background: The study drew acute and convalescent COVID-19 samples from the United States, Italy and Spain. In each case, the material was cDNA or gDNA derived from T cells, B-cell-depleted T cells, or PBMCs.

As handled by the study authors: Scientists estimated how many nucleated cells there were by amplifying reference gene primers. This table comes from immunoSEQ multiplex PCR, and its TCRdb copy is limited to in-frame clones, with some not included. That table furnishes V, J and clone size, whereas the DNA furnished D and trimming. The sample contains 100,000 or so clones, more than 90% of which appear only once. The V call is TRBV7-9, the J call TRBJ2-1, with D maybe TRBD2 (6 bases). The clonotype was recovered from a man aged 65 to 79 with acute or convalescent COVID-19. Source material: peripheral blood. In DNA, the CDR3 is TGTGCCAGCAGCTCGGGACGGGGAGGCCCCTACAATGAGCAGTTCTTC. Its protein product is CASSSGRGGPYNEQFF.